This paragraph reports one T cell receptor beta chain. Libraries were prepared by immunoSEQ multiplex PCR; TCRdb keeps only in-frame clonotypes and omits some of them. Of approximately 340,000 clones listed, less than 85% are singletons. This sample is part of a study of shared clonotypes between healthy human individuals. This TCR was sampled from a man aged 25 to 40 in good health. The sequenced sample was memory CD4+ T cells sorted from blood. As to subset: CD45RA-negative fraction.

The CDR3 nucleotides are TGTGCTAGTGGTTCGGGACAGAGCACAGATACGCAGTATTTT. Translated: CASGSGQSTDTQYF. J is TRBJ2-3 and V is TRBV12-5; 7 bases are a match to TRBD1. The J segment lost 0 bases and the V segment lost 4 bases, leaving 1 base of the junction unmatched. CDR1 LGHNT and CDR2 FRNRAP come from the germline V gene. The length of the CDR3 is 14 residues.